A selection of T cell receptor beta chains follows, all from one sample in a study of beta chain features in type 1 diabetes. The data were produced by immunoSEQ multiplex PCR, yet TCRdb's version contains in-frame clones alone and is incomplete. The repertoire includes some 110,000 clones, over 15% of them detected once, and around 2.5% sits in the top ten. Sequencing was performed on central memory CD4+ T cells from blood. The receptors were gathered from a man aged 25 to 45 with type 1 diabetes. Both conserved end residues are part of each CDR3. The D gene is left open where the match is weak. Some rows mark clone size as missing; the rest say once, few, many or name a class of expanded clone.

v_gene,len,j_gene,abundance,d_gene,CDR3nt,CDR3aa
TRBV27,13,TRBJ2-5,.,.,TGTGCCAGCAGTTTCATCGGTCAAGAGACCCAGTACTTC,CASSFIGQETQYF
TRBV7-3,13,TRBJ2-5,.,.,TGTGCCAGCAGCTTTACTAGAGGGGAGACCCAGTACTTC,CASSFTRGETQYF
TRBV6-5,14,TRBJ1-5,.,TRBD1,TGTGCCAGCAGTTCAAAGACAGGGGATCAGCCCCAGCATTTT,CASSSKTGDQPQHF
TRBV28,15,TRBJ1-1,.,TRBD1,TGTGCCAGCAGTTCGAGACAGGGAGCAAACACTGAAGCTTTCTTT,CASSSRQGANTEAFF
TRBV7-2,15,TRBJ2-1,many,TRBD2,TGTGCCAGCAGCTTAGTAGCGGGGGGCTACAATGAGCAGTTCTTC,CASSLVAGGYNEQFF
TRBV4-2,16,TRBJ1-5,few,.,TGTCCCAGCAGCCAAGATTGGAGCCAAAGCAATCAGCCCCAGCATTTT,CPSSQDWSQSNQPQHF
TRBV2,13,TRBJ2-7,.,.,TGTGCCAGCAGTGTTGCAGGGCTTGGAGAGCAGTACTTC,CASSVAGLGEQYF
TRBV29-1,12,TRBJ2-7,.,TRBD1,TGCAGCGGAGGGACAGGAGACTACGAGCAGTACTTC,CSGGTGDYEQYF
TRBV28,12,TRBJ2-3,many,.,TGTGCCAGCAGACTAAGTACAGATACGCAGTATTTT,CASRLSTDTQYF
TRBV4-3,15,TRBJ2-7,.,TRBD2,TGCGCCAGCAGCCAAGGGGTTCGCGGGAGAGACGAGCAGTACTTC,CASSQGVRGRDEQYF
TRBV4-2,13,TRBJ1-1,few,TRBD1,TGTGCCAGCAGCCAAGATCCCGACAGGGAGGCTTTCTTT,CASSQDPDREAFF
TRBV30,12,TRBJ2-3,.,.,TGTGCCTGGAGAGGAGGCGGGGATACGCAGTATTTT,CAWRGGGDTQYF
TRBV7-2,16,TRBJ2-7,few,TRBD1,TGTGCCAGCAGCTACTCCCGGGACAGGAGCTCCTACGAGCAGTACTTC,CASSYSRDRSSYEQYF
TRBV7-9,16,TRBJ2-3,.,TRBD2,TGTGCCAGCAGCTCAGCCAGCAATCGGGAGGCAGATACGCAGTATTTT,CASSSASNREADTQYF
TRBV13,16,TRBJ2-7,few,TRBD1,TGTGCCAGCAGCTTAGGATCGGCAGGGGGTGCGGACGAGCAGTACTTC,CASSLGSAGGADEQYF
TRBV7-9,12,TRBJ1-4,.,.,TGTGCCAGCAGCGTCAGGGACGAAAAACTGTTTTTT,CASSVRDEKLFF
TRBV7-2,18,TRBJ2-5,.,.,TGTGCCAGCAGCTTGACCTGGGGGCAGGCGGACCTCCAAGAGACCCAGTACTTC,CASSLTWGQADLQETQYF
TRBV7-9,13,TRBJ2-5,few,.,TGTGCCAGCAGCTTACAGGGACGGGAGACCCAGTACTTC,CASSLQGRETQYF
TRBV14,12,TRBJ1-1,few,.,TGTGCCAGCAGCCAACCTCCTCTACACTGGTCCTTT,CASSQPPLHWSF
TRBV29-1,13,TRBJ1-5,.,TRBD1,TGCAGCGTTAAAGACAGGGGGCTTCAGCCCCAGCATTTT,CSVKDRGLQPQHF
TRBV18,14,TRBJ2-3,many,.,TGTGCCAGCTCACCGGAACAGGGCACAGATACGCAGTATTTT,CASSPEQGTDTQYF
TRBV4-3,16,TRBJ2-1,.,.,TGCGCCAGCAGCCAAGTGGGAAGGGCCGCCTACAATGAGCAGTTCTTC,CASSQVGRAAYNEQFF
TRBV5-1,13,TRBJ2-3,few,.,TGCGCCAGCAGCTTTACAGGTGGGGATACGCAGTATTTT,CASSFTGGDTQYF
TRBV27,13,TRBJ1-2,.,.,TGTGCCAGCAGTTTAAGTGTAGACTATGGCTACACCTTC,CASSLSVDYGYTF
TRBV21-1,21,TRBJ1-6,few,.,TGTGCCAGCAGCAAAGACGAGCGGTACAGTGAGTTCCCTGGGGATAATTCACCCCTCCACTTT,CASSKDERYSEFPGDNSPLHF
TRBV4-3,15,TRBJ2-6,few,.,TGCGCCAGCAGCCAAGAAGTATCTGGGGCCAACGTCCTGACTTTC,CASSQEVSGANVLTF
TRBV2,15,TRBJ2-7,medium-sized,.,TGTGCCAGCAGCCCTCAGGGGATCATCTCCTACGAGCAGTACTTC,CASSPQGIISYEQYF
TRBV9,16,TRBJ2-6,few,TRBD1,TGTGCCAGCAGCGACACAGGGGGCGCTGGGGCCAACGTCCTGACTTTC,CASSDTGGAGANVLTF
TRBV9,14,TRBJ2-7,many,TRBD2,TGTGCCAGCAGCCCCCGGGAGGGGTGGTACGAGCAGTACTTC,CASSPREGWYEQYF
TRBV5-6,15,TRBJ1-5,few,TRBD1,TGTGCCAGCAGCCTGACAGGGGCCGGCAATCAGCCCCAGCATTTT,CASSLTGAGNQPQHF
TRBV9,15,TRBJ2-3,few,.,TGTGCCAGCAGCGTATGGTCTAGCCGGACAGATACGCAGTATTTT,CASSVWSSRTDTQYF
TRBV18,14,TRBJ1-1,few,TRBD1,TGTGCCAGCTCACCGGGACAGAGGGGCACTGAAGCTTTCTTT,CASSPGQRGTEAFF
TRBV6-5,15,TRBJ2-1,.,TRBD1,TGTGCCAGCAGTTGGTCCGGGACAGGGGTCAATGAGCAGTTCTTC,CASSWSGTGVNEQFF
TRBV6-6,14,TRBJ2-3,.,TRBD1,TGTGCCAGCACGAGAGGACAGGGGGGAGATACGCAGTATTTT,CASTRGQGGDTQYF
TRBV5-1,14,TRBJ1-2,.,.,TGCGCCAGCAGCTTGGAGGGCGGAGCCTATGGCTACACCTTC,CASSLEGGAYGYTF
TRBV6-5,15,TRBJ2-6,many,.,TGTGCCAGCAGTTACGTCGTCTCTGGGGCCAACGTCCTGACTTTC,CASSYVVSGANVLTF
TRBV7-8,17,TRBJ2-1,few,.,TGTGCCAGCAGCTTAGCGCGACGGTTTCGGTCCTACAATGAGCAGTTCTTC,CASSLARRFRSYNEQFF
TRBV7-2,15,TRBJ2-5,.,TRBD1,TGTGCCAGCAGCACCCAGGACAGGGAGAGTAAGACCCAGTACTTC,CASSTQDRESKTQYF
TRBV4-3,15,TRBJ1-2,.,.,TGCGCCAGCAGCCAAGATCAGGTGTCTGACTATGGCTACACCTTC,CASSQDQVSDYGYTF
TRBV6-1,14,TRBJ2-7,.,.,TGTGCCAGCAGTGCAACCGGGTCCACCTACGAGCAGTACTTC,CASSATGSTYEQYF
TRBV7-2,15,TRBJ2-2,.,TRBD2,TGTGCCAGCAGCTCGACCGGGACTATGGCCGGGGAGCTGTTTTTT,CASSSTGTMAGELFF
TRBV2,12,TRBJ1-5,.,.,TGTGCCAGCAGTCCCCAGGGGCAGCCCCAGCATTTT,CASSPQGQPQHF
TRBV7-9,15,TRBJ2-3,few,TRBD1,TGTGCCAGCAGCTTCGGAACAGGGGGCACAGATACGCAGTATTTT,CASSFGTGGTDTQYF
TRBV4-2,17,TRBJ2-1,.,TRBD2,TGTGCCAGCAGCCAAGGGAATAGCGGGGGGGCCTACAATGAGCAGTTCTTC,CASSQGNSGGAYNEQFF
TRBV10-3,16,TRBJ1-2,.,TRBD1,TGTGCCATCAGTGGAGTGGGGCCAGGGGGCACGGAAGGCTACACCTTC,CAISGVGPGGTEGYTF